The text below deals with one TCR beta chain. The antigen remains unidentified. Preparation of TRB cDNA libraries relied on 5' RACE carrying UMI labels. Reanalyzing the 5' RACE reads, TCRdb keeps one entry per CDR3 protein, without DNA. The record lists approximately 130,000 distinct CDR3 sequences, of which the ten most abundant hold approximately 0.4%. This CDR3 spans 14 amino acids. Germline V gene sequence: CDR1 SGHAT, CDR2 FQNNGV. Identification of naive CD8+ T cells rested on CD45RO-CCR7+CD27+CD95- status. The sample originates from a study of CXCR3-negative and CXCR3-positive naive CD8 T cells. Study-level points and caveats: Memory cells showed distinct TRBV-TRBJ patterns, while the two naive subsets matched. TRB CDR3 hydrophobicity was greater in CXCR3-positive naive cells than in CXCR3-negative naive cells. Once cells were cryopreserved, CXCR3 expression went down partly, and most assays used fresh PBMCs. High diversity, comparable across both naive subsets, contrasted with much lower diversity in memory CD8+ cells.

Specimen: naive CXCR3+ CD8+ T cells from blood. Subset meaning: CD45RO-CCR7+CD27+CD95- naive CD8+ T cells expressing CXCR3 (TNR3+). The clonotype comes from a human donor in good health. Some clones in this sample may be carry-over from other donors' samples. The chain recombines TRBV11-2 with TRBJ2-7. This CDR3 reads CASSLYRFSYEQYF. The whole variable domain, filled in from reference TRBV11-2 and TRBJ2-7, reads EAGVAQSPRYKIIEKRQSVAFWCNPISGHATLYWYQQILGQGPKLLIQFQNNGVVDDSQLPKDRFSAERLKGVDSTLKIQPAKLEDSAVYLCASSLYRFSYEQYFGPGTRLTVT.